The subject of this entry is one TCR beta chain. This record belongs to a study of blood T cell repertoires in COVID-19. In the original analysis: Using reference gene primer amplification, nucleated cell counts were estimated. Only in-frame clones appear in the TCRdb table, and some are missing; sequencing was by immunoSEQ multiplex PCR. The DNA was the basis for D and trimming; V, J and clone size are from that table. The table records fewer than 35,000 clones, almost 85% of them present only once. The CDR3 is 17 amino acids. The germline V gene has CDR1 SEHNR and CDR2 FQNEAQ (reference sequence). Germline trimming cut 6 bases from V and 6 bases from J; bases unmatched to any gene: 12.

The material sequenced was peripheral blood. The TCR comes from a man aged 80 or over with active COVID-19. The chain uses TRBV7-9 and TRBJ2-3; 13 bases match TRBD2. This CDR3 is CASRRPLPGLAGDTQYF. The DNA for the CDR3 is TGTGCCAGCAGACGACCCCTCCCGGGACTAGCGGGGGATACGCAGTATTTT.